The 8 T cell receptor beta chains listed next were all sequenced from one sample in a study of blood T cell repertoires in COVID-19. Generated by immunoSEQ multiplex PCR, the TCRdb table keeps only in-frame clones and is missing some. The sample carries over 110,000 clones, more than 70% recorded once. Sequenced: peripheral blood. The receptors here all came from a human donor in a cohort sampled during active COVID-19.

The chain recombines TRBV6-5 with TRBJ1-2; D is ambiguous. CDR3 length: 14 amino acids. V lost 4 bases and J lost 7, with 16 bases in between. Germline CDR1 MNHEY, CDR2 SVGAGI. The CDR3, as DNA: TGTGCCAGCAGTTCCCCTCGGCAGGAGGCTGGCTACACCTTC. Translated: CASSSPRQEAGYTF.

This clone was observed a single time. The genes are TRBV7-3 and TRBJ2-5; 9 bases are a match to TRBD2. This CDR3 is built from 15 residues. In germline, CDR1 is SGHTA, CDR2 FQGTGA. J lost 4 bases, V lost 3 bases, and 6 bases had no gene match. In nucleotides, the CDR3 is TGTGCCAGCAGCTTTGGGCGGGGGGGCGTAGAGACCCAGTACTTC. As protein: CASSFGRGGVETQYF. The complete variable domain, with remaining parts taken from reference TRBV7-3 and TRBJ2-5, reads GAGVSQTPSNKVTEKGKYVELRCDPISGHTALYWYRQSLGQGPEFLIYFQGTGAADDSGLPNDRFFAVRPEGSVSTLKIQRTERGDSAVYLCASSFGRGGVETQYFGPGTRLLVL.

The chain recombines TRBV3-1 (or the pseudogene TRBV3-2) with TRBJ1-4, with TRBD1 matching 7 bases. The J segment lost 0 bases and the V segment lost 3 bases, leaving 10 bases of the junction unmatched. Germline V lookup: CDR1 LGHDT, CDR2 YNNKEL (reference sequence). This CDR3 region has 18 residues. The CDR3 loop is CASSHYGTVIATNEKLFF. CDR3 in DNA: TGTGCCAGCAGCCATTATGGGACAGTCATTGCAACTAATGAAAAACTGTTTTTT.

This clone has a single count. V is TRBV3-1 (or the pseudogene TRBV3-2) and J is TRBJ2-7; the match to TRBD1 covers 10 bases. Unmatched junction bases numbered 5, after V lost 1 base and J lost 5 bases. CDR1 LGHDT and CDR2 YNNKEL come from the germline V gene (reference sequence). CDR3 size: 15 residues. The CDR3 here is CASSQVDRGQDEQYF. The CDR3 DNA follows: TGTGCCAGCAGCCAAGTAGACAGGGGGCAGGACGAGCAGTACTTC.

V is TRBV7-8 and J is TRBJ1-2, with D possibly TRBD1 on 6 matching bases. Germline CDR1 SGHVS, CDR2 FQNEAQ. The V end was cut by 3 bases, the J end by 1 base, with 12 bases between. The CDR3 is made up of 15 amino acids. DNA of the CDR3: TGTGCCAGCAGCTTCAGACAGGAATTTAACTATGGCTACACCTTC. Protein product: CASSFRQEFNYGYTF.

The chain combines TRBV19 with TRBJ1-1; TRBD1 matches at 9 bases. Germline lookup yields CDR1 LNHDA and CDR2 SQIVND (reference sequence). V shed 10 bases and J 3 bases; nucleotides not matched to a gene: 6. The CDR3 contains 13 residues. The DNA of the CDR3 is TGTGCCACCTCCGGGACAGGGTACACTGAAGCTTTCTTT. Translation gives CATSGTGYTEAFF.

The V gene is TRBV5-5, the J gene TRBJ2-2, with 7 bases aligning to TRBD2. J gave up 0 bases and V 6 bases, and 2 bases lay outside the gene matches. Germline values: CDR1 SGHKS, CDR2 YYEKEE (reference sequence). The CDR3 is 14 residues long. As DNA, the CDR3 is TGTGCCAGCACCGGGAGGTCGAACACCGGGGAGCTGTTTTTT. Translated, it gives CASTGRSNTGELFF.

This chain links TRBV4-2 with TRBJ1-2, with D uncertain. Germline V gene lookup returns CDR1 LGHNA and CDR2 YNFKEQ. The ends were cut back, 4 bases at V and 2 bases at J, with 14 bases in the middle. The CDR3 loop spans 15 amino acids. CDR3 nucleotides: TGTGCCAGCAGCCTCGCGGGGTCTGCGAACTATGGCTACACCTTC. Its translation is CASSLAGSANYGYTF.